The 19 T cell receptor beta chains presented below share a single source sample, sequenced in a study of cytomegalovirus exposure and HLA in healthy donors. PCR primers comprised 60 Vbeta and 13 Jbeta primers. The data were produced by immunoSEQ multiplex PCR, yet TCRdb's version contains in-frame clones alone and is incomplete. The sample totals approximately 79,000 clones. Sequencing was performed on PBMCs. Source of these receptors: a middle-aged man in good health and CMV-seronegative.

The chain employs TRBV29-1 and TRBJ2-3, with TRBD2 matching 16 bases. This CDR3 contains 17 residues. Germline CDR1 is SQVTM and CDR2 is ANQGSEA. The trim removed 7 bases at V and 5 bases at J, leaving 12 bases unmatched. CDR3 in DNA: TGCAGCGGGGGGGGACTAGCGGGAGGGCGGAGTGGAGATACGCAGTATTTT. This translates into CSGGGLAGGRSGDTQYF.

The J gene is TRBJ2-1, the V gene TRBV7-2; 8 bases are shared with TRBD2. CDR1 is SGHTA and CDR2 is FQGNSA in the germline V gene. The V gene end was trimmed by 2 bases and the J gene end by 6 bases; junction bases not matched to a gene: 9. CDR3 size: 16 residues. This CDR3 reads CASSLLGSGGPNEQFF. Written as DNA, the CDR3 is TGTGCCAGCAGCTTATTGGGGTCGGGGGGGCCCAATGAGCAGTTCTTC.

The chain carries TRBV4-3 and TRBJ1-1, with D perhaps TRBD1 (5 bases). This CDR3 region has 18 residues. V gave up 0 bases and J gave up 1 base, with 18 bases separating them. Germline V CDR1 and CDR2: LGHNA, YSLEER. The CDR3 DNA reads TGCGCCAGCAGCCAAGATCATGTGGGGGGGGATTGGAACACTGAAGCTTTCTTT. It translates to CASSQDHVGGDWNTEAFF.

This chain uses TRBV7-9 with TRBJ2-7, with 12 bases aligning to TRBD2. Germline CDR1 is SEHNR and CDR2 is FQNEAQ (reference sequence). With V trimmed by 4 bases and J by 0 bases, 7 bases remained unmatched. The CDR3 contains 17 residues. The CDR3 sequence is CASSSLGLAGNSYEQYF. CDR3 nucleotide sequence: TGTGCCAGCAGCTCTCTGGGACTAGCGGGTAACTCCTACGAGCAGTACTTC. The whole variable domain, filled in from reference TRBV7-9 and TRBJ2-7, reads DTGVSQNPRHKITKRGQNVTFRCDPISEHNRLYWYRQTLGQGPEFLTYFQNEAQLEKSRLLSDRFSAERPKGSFSTLEIQRTEQGDSAMYLCASSSLGLAGNSYEQYFGPGTRLTVT.

The gene calls are TRBV7-8 and TRBJ1-1; 7 positions match TRBD1. Germline V lookup: CDR1 SGHVS, CDR2 FQNEAQ. Trimming took 3 bases from V and 3 from J; bases not matched to a gene: 1. The CDR3 consists of 13 residues. Written as DNA, the CDR3 is TGTGCCAGCAGCTTCGACAGGGACACTGAAGCTTTCTTT. As protein: CASSFDRDTEAFF.

The V and J genes are TRBV28 and TRBJ1-5, with D tentatively TRBD1 (6 bases). The CDR3 covers 15 residues. Per germline, CDR1 MDHEN and CDR2 SYDVKM. V gave up 8 bases and J gave up 4 bases, with 18 bases separating them. CDR3: CASQLRGTANQPQHF. In DNA, the CDR3 is TGTGCCAGCCAACTTAGGGGGACGGCGAATCAGCCCCAGCATTTT.

The chain combines TRBV27 with TRBJ2-3; 10 bases map to TRBD2. V shed 1 base and J 5 bases; nucleotides not matched to a gene: 6. This CDR3 spans 16 amino acids. Germline values: CDR1 MNHEY, CDR2 SMNVEV (reference sequence). This CDR3 reads CASSLYLAGEGDTQYF. In DNA form, the CDR3 reads TGTGCCAGCAGTTTATATCTAGCGGGAGAGGGAGATACGCAGTATTTT.

The CDR3 nucleotides read TGTGCCATCAGTGAGACGCGCGCAGGGGACAACACCGGGGAGCTGTTTTTT. Its protein is CAISETRAGDNTGELFF. The V and J genes are TRBV10-3 and TRBJ2-2; a weak D match, TRBD1 (6 bases). This CDR3 region has 17 residues. In germline, CDR1 is ENHRY, CDR2 SYGVKD. V was clipped by 2 bases and J by 2 bases, with 15 bases between them.

The rearrangement links TRBV30 to TRBJ2-7; possible D gene TRBD2, 6 bases. The CDR3 totals 14 residues. The V gene's germline CDR1 is GTSNPN and CDR2 SVGIG (reference sequence). Trimming removed 3 bases from V and 1 base from J, with 13 bases in between. The CDR3 DNA sequence: TGTGCCTGGAGGGCGGGGCGAAGATCCTACGAGCAGTACTTC. Its translation: CAWRAGRRSYEQYF.

The genes are TRBV11-1 and TRBJ2-7; 8 bases fit TRBD1. Trimming at V came to 5 bases and at J to 9 bases, leaving 6 bases not matched to a gene. Germline V gene sequence: CDR1 SGHAT, CDR2 FQDESV (reference sequence). The CDR3 runs to 12 residues. CDR3 amino acids: CASSTGTGVQYF. The DNA of the CDR3 is TGTGCCAGCAGCACCGGGACAGGAGTGCAGTACTTC.

The rearrangement joins TRBV15 to TRBJ1-5; a possible D gene is TRBD1 (6 bases). Trimming cost V 1 base and J 5 bases, with 12 bases left between them. Germline V gene data show CDR1 as LNHNV and CDR2 as YYDKDF (reference sequence). This CDR3 spans 15 amino acids. CDR3: CATSRGRAGDQPQHF. CDR3 coding DNA: TGTGCCACCAGCAGAGGCCGGGCAGGGGATCAGCCCCAGCATTTT.

The chain employs TRBV28 and TRBJ2-7; TRBD2 is a possible D gene (5 bases). The CDR3 runs 16 residues. Trimming removed 7 bases at V and 0 bases at J, with 19 bases between. Germline V lookup: CDR1 MDHEN, CDR2 SYDVKM. The CDR3 protein is CASNSFGVPSSYEQYF. CDR3 nucleotides: TGTGCCAGCAATTCTTTCGGGGTGCCGAGCTCCTACGAGCAGTACTTC.

The chain has TRBV6-1 and TRBJ2-3; D gene uncertain. In germline, CDR1 is MNHNS, CDR2 SASEGT. The CDR3 extends over 16 amino acids. V was trimmed by 2 bases and J by 6 bases, leaving 18 bases between them. The CDR3 sequence: CASSEPGFNPWDTQYF. CDR3 sequence (DNA): TGTGCCAGCAGTGAACCCGGTTTTAATCCTTGGGATACGCAGTATTTT.

The chain is built from TRBV10-3 and TRBJ2-3, with 10 nucleotides matching TRBD2. Germline V gene data show CDR1 as ENHRY and CDR2 as SYGVKD. The CDR3 spans 14 residues. The trim removed 7 bases at V and 4 bases at J, leaving 5 bases unmatched. The CDR3 DNA sequence: TGTGCCATCAAAGCTAGCGGGAGTGCAGATACGCAGTATTTT. It specifies CAIKASGSADTQYF.

CDR3 sequence: CASSQVVAGGEEYF. In nucleotides, the CDR3 is TGCGCCAGCAGCCAAGTAGTAGCGGGGGGTGAGGAGTACTTC. J is TRBJ2-7 and V is TRBV4-3; 10 bases are shared with TRBD2. Trimming cost V 1 base and J 11 bases; bases outside gene matches: 8. Per germline, CDR1 LGHNA and CDR2 YSLEER. The CDR3 length is 14 residues.

Comment on this clone: This sample also contains other DNA sequences that code for the same CDR3. The CDR3 sequence: CASSARTSGSYEQYF. The CDR3 DNA follows: TGTGCCAGCAGCGCCAGGACTAGCGGGAGTTACGAGCAGTACTTC. V and J are TRBV7-2 and TRBJ2-7; 13 nucleotides match TRBD2. From germline, CDR1 is SGHTA and CDR2 FQGNSA. The CDR3 sequence is 15 residues long. J gave up 4 bases and V 5 bases, and 5 bases lay outside the gene matches.

The chain has TRBV10-2 and TRBJ2-1; no firm D call. Deletions cut 6 bases from V and 3 bases from J, with 12 bases between. CDR1 and CDR2 from the germline V gene are WSHSY and SAAADI. The CDR3 length is 14 residues. The CDR3 bases are TGCGCCAGCAGGGCCTCGGGTTACTACAATGAGCAGTTCTTC. Amino acids: CASRASGYYNEQFF.

DNA for the CDR3: TGTGCCAGCAGCCAGCTCCAGGGACTCCAAGAGACCCAGTACTTC. Its translation: CASSQLQGLQETQYF. The V gene is TRBV7-6, the J gene TRBJ2-5; D is possibly TRBD2 (6 bases). Germline CDR1 is SGHVS and CDR2 is FNYEAQ. V dropped 5 bases and J dropped 1 base, with 14 bases sitting between them. The CDR3 spans 15 residues.

This chain joins TRBV5-1 and TRBJ1-1; no firm D call. Germline CDR1 and CDR2: SGHRS and YFSETQ. The CDR3 has 15 residues. Deletions cut 0 bases from V and 6 bases from J, with 15 bases between. CDR3 bases: TGCGCCAGCAGCTTGGGTCCGGGTAGTGACCCTGAAGCTTTCTTT. This gives the protein CASSLGPGSDPEAFF.